What follows are 10 T cell receptor beta chains derived from one specimen sequenced in a study of blood T cell repertoires in COVID-19 (dated by TCRdb to the early 2020s). The library was made by the immunoSEQ multiplex PCR assay. In TCRdb, the immuneACCESS table is reduced to in-frame sequences with V and J assigned. These tables do not hold every clone; where another copy was compared, an unresolved V gene accounts for under half, and the others remain unexplained. Across this sample there are about 140,000 clones, with around 84% seen only once. The ten largest clones take up roughly 8% of the sample. Sequencing was carried out using peripheral blood. These receptors all come from a woman aged 55-69 years with acute or convalescent COVID-19.

V is TRBV7-2 and J is TRBJ1-1; tentatively, D is TRBD1 (5 bases). Trimming removed 5 bases from V and 5 bases from J, with 24 bases in between. From germline, CDR1 is SGHTA and CDR2 FQGNSA. The CDR3 spans 17 residues. The CDR3 DNA reads TGTGCCAGCAGCGCGGGACGTCTCGCCGAAAAATGGACTGAAGCTTTCTTT. Its translation: CASSAGRLAEKWTEAFF.

V usage is TRBV7-2 and J usage is TRBJ1-2; the D is unclear. V was shortened by 0 bases and J by 0 bases, with 5 bases between the two germline ends. Germline CDR1 and CDR2: SGHTA and FQGNSA. This CDR3 contains 14 residues. The DNA of the CDR3 is TGTGCCAGCAGCTTAGCGCGAGCTAACTATGGCTACACCTTC. Residues: CASSLARANYGYTF.

V gene TRBV7-9 combines with J gene TRBJ1-4; 8 bases are a match to TRBD1. V was clipped by 3 bases and J by 5 bases; unmatched bases: 2. The V gene's germline CDR1 is SEHNR and CDR2 FQNEAQ (reference sequence). This CDR3 is built from 14 residues. The CDR3 DNA sequence: TGTGCCAGCAGCTTGACAGGGGTAAATGAAAAACTGTTTTTT. It translates to CASSLTGVNEKLFF.

This chain connects TRBV9 to TRBJ1-2, with D perhaps TRBD1 (5 bases). V lost 3 bases and J 5 bases, leaving 8 bases between the germline ends. The CDR3 has 12 residues. Germline V CDR1 and CDR2: SGDLS, YYNGEE. This CDR3 reads CASSATVYGYTF. The CDR3 DNA reads as TGTGCCAGCAGCGCGACAGTGTATGGCTACACCTTC. Together with reference TRBV9 and TRBJ1-2, the CDR3 gives the full variable domain: DSGVTQTPKHLITATGQRVTLRCSPRSGDLSVYWYQQSLDQGLQFLIQYYNGEERAKGNILERFSAQQFPDLHSELNLSSLELGDSALYFCASSATVYGYTFGSGTRLTVV.

The chain uses TRBV28 and TRBJ1-1; D possibly corresponds to TRBD1 (6 bases). Per germline, CDR1 MDHEN and CDR2 SYDVKM. Between the trimmed V and J ends, which lost 5 bases and 0 bases, there was a span of 13 bases. The CDR3 totals 15 residues. The CDR3: CASSRSGAMNTEAFF. CDR3 nucleotides: TGTGCCAGCAGTCGGTCAGGGGCAATGAACACTGAAGCTTTCTTT.

The chain combines TRBV5-1 with TRBJ2-7, with 7 bases matching TRBD1. The CDR3 covers 17 residues. With V trimmed by 3 bases and J by 3 bases, 15 bases remained unmatched. Germline V gene sequence: CDR1 SGHRS, CDR2 YFSETQ. The CDR3 DNA reads as TGCGCCAGCAGCTATATAGCCGGGACAGAGTTGTTCTACGAGCAGTACTTC. It encodes CASSYIAGTELFYEQYF.

This clone occurred once. This rearrangement joins TRBV29-1 to TRBJ2-7; D ambiguous. Germline V gene lookup returns CDR1 SQVTM and CDR2 ANQGSEA. The ends were cut back, 4 bases at V and 0 bases at J, with 16 bases in the middle. This CDR3 is built from 15 residues. The CDR3 DNA reads as TGCAGCGTTGTTTCAGTAGCTGATTTCTCCTACGAGCAGTACTTC. This translates into CSVVSVADFSYEQYF.

This clone was seen only a few times. The chain employs TRBV9 and TRBJ2-2; D gene ambiguous. Trimming removed 0 bases from V and 5 bases from J, with 8 bases in between. The germline CDR1 and CDR2 sequences are SGDLS and YYNGEE. CDR3 length equals 14 residues. The CDR3 region is CASSVGSLTGELFF. In DNA form, the CDR3 reads TGTGCCAGCAGCGTAGGGAGCTTGACCGGGGAGCTGTTTTTT.

The chain couples TRBV3-1 (or the pseudogene TRBV3-2) to TRBJ2-7; D may be TRBD2 (5 bases). The CDR3 extends over 18 amino acids. V was shortened by 0 bases and J by 0 bases, with 18 bases between the two germline ends. Germline V gene data show CDR1 as LGHDT and CDR2 as YNNKEL (reference sequence). DNA for the CDR3: TGTGCCAGCAGCCAAGATCCTCGGTGGGAACGGGGCTCCTACGAGCAGTACTTC. Translation gives CASSQDPRWERGSYEQYF.

This clone was recorded a few times. The chain joins TRBV9 to TRBJ2-2; TRBD1 matches 7 bases. From germline, CDR1 is SGDLS and CDR2 YYNGEE. The V segment lost 4 bases and the J segment 1 base; nucleotides outside the gene matches: 4. The CDR3 consists of 15 residues. The DNA of the CDR3 is TGTGCCAGCAGCCCCGCAGGGGGGAACACCGGGGAGCTGTTTTTT. It yields the protein CASSPAGGNTGELFF.